The entry below describes one T cell receptor beta chain. No antigen is known for it. Per-nucleotide qualities are absent, and no much larger clonotype sits a single base away. Repertoire sequencing was done on genomic DNA taken from frozen pancreas tissue. Genomic DNA, roughly 1.8-3 ug, was extracted from umbilical cord blood or frozen pancreas using the DNeasy Blood and Tissue Kit. This entry comes from a study of fetal regulatory T cell absence and autoimmunity (dated by TCRdb to the late 2010s). At the level of the whole study: Autoimmunity of the exocrine pancreas was seen in the IPEX patients even though clinical diabetes was absent.

Broader findings and caveats from the paper: Cord blood and pancreas had broadly similar TRB gene family usage, resembling published neonatal and adult repertoires. Compared with cord blood, the pancreas TCR compartment showed significant oligoclonal enrichment, and some top clones were enriched more than 95-fold. The oligoclonal enrichment was taken as support for antigen-driven autoimmunity in the pancreas before birth in IPEX syndrome.

TCRbeta CDR3 regions were amplified and barcoded by two-step multiplex PCR on the immunoSEQ human TCRbeta survey platform. Libraries were sequenced on Illumina instruments, and IgH from the same samples was sequenced in parallel. Per the original workflow: To remove PCR and sequencing errors, raw reads were filtered against the IMGT V, D, J definitions and then binned using a nearest-neighbor algorithm. Clones were defined by identical nucleotide sequence; differential abundance between tissues used per-clone Fisher exact tests with pFDR threshold p<0.01. Clones with frequencies too low for statistical inference were excluded by a minimum inclusion filter of 10 in either sample. The immunoSEQ Analyzer was used for pairwise clonal comparisons, while IMGT tools were used to assess gene family usage. The immuneACCESS repertoire file appears here via TCRdb, limited to in-frame rearrangements. These files lack a portion of the clones; in checked studies, under half of the deficit traces to unresolved V genes, and the cause of the others is not known. V and J calls plus clone size are reproduced from that table; the DNA served to infer D and trimming. The sample table shows more than 85,000 clones, and about two thirds are seen once. The ten largest clonotypes hold roughly 2% of the sample.

Trimming costs V 1 base and J 3 bases, and their ends lie 9 bases apart. Sequences SGHNT (CDR1) and YENEEA (CDR2) are obtained from the germline V gene. The CDR3 runs 15 amino acids, cysteine and phenylalanine included. Only CDR3 DNA is held: 45 bases, read in frame from base 1. Sequencing was performed on pancreas tissue. This receptor chain uses TRBV11-3 and TRBJ1-4; confidence is insufficient to name the D gene. The sequence was obtained from a male donor with IPEX syndrome. The nucleotide sequence is given as TGTGCCAGCAGCTTAGGTGGAGGGCCTAATGAAAAACTGTTTTTT. Its translation reads: CASSLGGGPNEKLFF.